Below, one T cell receptor beta chain is given with its context. Its antigen is unknown. No much larger clonotype is one base removed from it; base qualities were not supplied. Ends trimmed: V by 4 bases, J by 1 base; bases unmatched to a gene: 5. The CDR3 goes from the cysteine to the phenylalanine over 15 residues. Just the 45-base CDR3 DNA is kept, in frame starting at base 1. In the germline V gene (reference sequence), CDR1 corresponds to LNHDA and CDR2 to SQIVND. This specimen belongs to a study of T cells in Graves' hyperthyroidism and ophthalmopathy (dated by TCRdb to about 2019). Notes on the research overall: Peripheral blood samples were taken at the time of initial diagnosis, prior to any treatment. Following sampling, methimazole starting at 30 mg daily was given to hyperthyroidism patients, and high-dose intravenous methylprednisolone was given to ophthalmopathy patients. The paper describes TCR Vbeta CDR3 sequencing of fewer than 150 peripheral blood samples, made up of roughly 40 ophthalmopathy patients, roughly 75 hyperthyroidism patients and roughly 17 progressor patients. Whether ophthalmopathy could be predicted prospectively was tested in an independent validation cohort made up of fewer than 20 hyperthyroidism patients plus 17 patients who later progressed to ophthalmopathy. A discovery cohort of fewer than 110 patients, 43 with Graves' ophthalmopathy and roughly 59 with stable Graves' hyperthyroidism, was used to find distinguishing TCR V-J signatures. The 100 discovery patients were randomly split 7:3 into training and test sets. Thyroid tissue and blood T-cell repertoires from over 5 Graves' hyperthyroidism patients were also compared in the study.

A patient counted as having stable Graves' hyperthyroidism if no progression to ophthalmopathy occurred over 18 months of follow-up. Hyperthyroidism patients were newly diagnosed, with disease duration under 2 months, and aged 18 to 65 years. The study excluded patients with uncontrolled infections, other autoimmune diseases, pregnancy or lactation. Diagnoses were based on clinical symptoms, serum thyroxine and TRAb, thyroid ultrasound and orbital computed tomography. PBMCs were separated from 7.5 to 10 ml of fresh peripheral blood using Ficoll-Paque density gradient centrifugation. Total RNA was extracted with Trizol reagent, and quality was checked on an Agilent 2100 Bioanalyzer. The TCR beta CDR3 regions were amplified from the RNA transcripts. The first round of RT-PCR for the TCR CDR3 was performed with the HTBI primer set and the Qiagen OneStep RT-PCR kit. The libraries were constructed in a second round of multiplex PCR and then size-selected and purified. Paired-end sequencing of the libraries was performed with 100 bp reads on an Illumina HiSeq2000. As for the authors' bioinformatics: SOAPnuke was used to process the raw data, throwing out any read that contained adapters or uncalled bases, had a mean Phred below 15, or lacked an exact constant-primer or identifier match. High-quality paired reads were merged using COPE v1.2.5, and each unique nucleotide sequence was defined as a clonotype. MiTCR v1.1 was used to align clonotypes to the IMGT TRBV, TRBD and TRBJ reference segments. The analysis was restricted to V-J combinations with a frequency above 0.0001, which together covered over 99% of the repertoires. A TCS score was defined as the ratio between F50 (clonal expansion) and ExV (chaos), using BLOSUM62-based TCRdist between CDR3 peptides within each V-J. Welch's t-statistics and random forest reduced some 510 V-J features to around 14, which were used in a naive Bayes classifier (R e1071). TCRdb reprocessing: public reads trimmed at Q25 with fastp, clones called with MiXCR, in-frame beta chains kept. All rows with the same CDR3 protein become a single entry with the most common DNA and genes. What appears here as the V and J calls and clone size reflects TCRdb's work, not the paper's. Here the sample has 700,000 or so distinct CDR3 sequences; roughly 15% occur a single time. Jointly, the top ten make up around 7.7% of the sample.

The paper's findings and limits, for the study overall: Most expanded thyroid clonotypes (frequency above 0.001) were also found in blood, which suggests that blood repertoires may mirror thyroid immune responses. A model built on a 13 V-J signature distinguished ophthalmopathy from stable hyperthyroidism, reaching about 89% sensitivity and 81% to 83% specificity in cross-validation and 80%/75% in testing. In validation, the model predicted progression to ophthalmopathy a median of around 6.5 months before onset, with over 60% sensitivity and 72.22% specificity. No statistical method was used to set the sample size in advance, and investigators knew the group allocation.

This sequence originates from a man between 18 and 29 years old with Graves' hyperthyroidism. The source material was blood. The rearranged segments are TRBV19 and TRBJ2-5, with 8 bases in between that match TRBD2. The CDR3 protein sequence reads: CASSTPGGLQETQYF. The DNA sequence is given as TGTGCCAGTAGTACCCCGGGGGGGCTCCAAGAGACCCAGTACTTC. With the portions outside the CDR3 filled from the reference TRBV19 and TRBJ2-5 genes, the complete variable region becomes DGGITQSPKYLFRKEGQNVTLSCEQNLNHDAMYWYRQDPGQGLRLIYYSQIVNDFQKGDIAEGYSVSREKKESFPLTVTSAQKNPTAFYLCASSTPGGLQETQYFGPGTRLLVL.